This T cell receptor (beta chain) was sequenced during a study of OX40 agonist ivuxolimab in advanced cancers. Broadly, across the study: Ivuxolimab was a fully human IgG2 agonistic monoclonal antibody targeting the costimulatory receptor OX40 (CD134). Intravenous ivuxolimab was administered to patients every 2 weeks at six dose levels: 0.01, 0.1, 0.3, 1.5, 3 and 10 mg/kg. In the dose-escalation cohort, nearly 85% of patients were male, and the mean age was 60 years with a range of about 20 to 90. Partial responses were achieved by three dose-escalation patients, of whom one had hepatocellular carcinoma and two had cutaneous melanoma. Patients were allowed to have had prior anti-PD-1, anti-PD-L1 or anti-CTLA-4 therapy, and 40% to 45% of the dose-escalation patients had been treated with checkpoint inhibitors. Of the 50 to 55 dose-escalation patients, hepatocellular carcinoma was present in approximately 20, melanoma in roughly 15, renal cell carcinoma in 9 and head and neck cancer in 9. The paper describes the monotherapy dose-escalation part (N of about 52 patients) of the phase I trial of ivuxolimab. The purpose of peripheral TCRbeta sequencing was to test whether ivuxolimab changed TCR sequence diversity and led to clonal T-cell expansion.

The trial excluded patients who had a history of autoimmune disease or who were on systemic immunosuppression. Peripheral blood for TCR sequencing was collected from all dose cohorts at baseline, on cycle 4 day 1, and on cycle 7 day 1. The samples were drawn from a first-in-human, open-label, multicenter phase I dose-escalation trial of ivuxolimab. The trial enrolled adults with locally advanced or metastatic head and neck squamous cell, hepatocellular, melanoma or renal cell carcinoma. Before TCR sequencing, CD4+ T cells and CD8+ T cells were sorted from peripheral blood as separate populations. Points the paper makes about the study in general: Partial responders in the 0.1-3.0 mg/kg groups had among the lowest normalized peripheral clonal expansion, especially among CD8+ T cells. Clonal expansion of both CD4+ and CD8+ blood T cells was observed from baseline to week 6 at doses 0.1 to 3.0 mg/kg. Low levels of normalized T-cell clonal expansion were also shown by some nonresponding patients. Which antigens the clonally expanded peripheral T cells were specific for was not determined. After ivuxolimab, more expanded clones were found on average in CD8+ T cells than in CD4+ T cells.

This clone was seen a few times. Its antigen target is currently unknown. Base qualities are missing; no much larger clone stands one base away. Genomic DNA was extracted from sorted cells for sequencing of the TCRbeta CDR3 region. TCRbeta CDR3 regions were sequenced using the immunoSEQ Assay. Here the immuneACCESS table is served through TCRdb, limited to in-frame sequences with V and J called. Missing clones are a known gap in these copies; in checked studies unresolved V genes cover under half, and the rest lacks a known reason. The sample table holds roughly 25,000 clones, of which around 78% were seen once. Around 18% of the sample rests with the top ten. V loses 7 bases, J loses 9 bases, and the germline ends lie 9 bases apart. The CDR3 sequence holds 10 residues, the cysteine and phenylalanine included. Only CDR3 DNA remains: 30 bases, in frame from the first base. The germline V gene yields MDHEN for CDR1 and SYDVKM for CDR2.

The receptor chain draws on TRBV28 and TRBJ1-1; the D segment could be TRBD1, given 5 matching bases. The clonotype was recovered from an adult with an advanced solid tumor such as melanoma, head and neck, liver or kidney cancer. The sequenced sample was CD4+ or CD8+ T cells sorted from blood, obtained in a trial of the OX40 agonist ivuxolimab. The CDR3 protein is CASTRGQAFF. The nucleotide sequence is TGTGCCAGCACCCGGGGACAAGCTTTCTTT.